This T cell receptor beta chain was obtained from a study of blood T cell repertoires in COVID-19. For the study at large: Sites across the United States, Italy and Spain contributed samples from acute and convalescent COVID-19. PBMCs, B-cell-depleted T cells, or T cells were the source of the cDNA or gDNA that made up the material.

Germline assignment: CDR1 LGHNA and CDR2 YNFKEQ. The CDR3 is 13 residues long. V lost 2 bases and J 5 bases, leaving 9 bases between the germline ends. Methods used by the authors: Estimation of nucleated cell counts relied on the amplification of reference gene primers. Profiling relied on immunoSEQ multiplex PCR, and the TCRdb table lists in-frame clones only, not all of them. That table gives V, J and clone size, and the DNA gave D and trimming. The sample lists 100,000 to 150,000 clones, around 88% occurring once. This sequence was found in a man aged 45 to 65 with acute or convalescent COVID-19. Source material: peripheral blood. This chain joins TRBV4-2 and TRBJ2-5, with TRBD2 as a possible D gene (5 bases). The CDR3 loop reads CASSQTREETQYF. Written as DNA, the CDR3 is TGTGCCAGCAGCCAAACTAGGGAGGAGACCCAGTACTTC.